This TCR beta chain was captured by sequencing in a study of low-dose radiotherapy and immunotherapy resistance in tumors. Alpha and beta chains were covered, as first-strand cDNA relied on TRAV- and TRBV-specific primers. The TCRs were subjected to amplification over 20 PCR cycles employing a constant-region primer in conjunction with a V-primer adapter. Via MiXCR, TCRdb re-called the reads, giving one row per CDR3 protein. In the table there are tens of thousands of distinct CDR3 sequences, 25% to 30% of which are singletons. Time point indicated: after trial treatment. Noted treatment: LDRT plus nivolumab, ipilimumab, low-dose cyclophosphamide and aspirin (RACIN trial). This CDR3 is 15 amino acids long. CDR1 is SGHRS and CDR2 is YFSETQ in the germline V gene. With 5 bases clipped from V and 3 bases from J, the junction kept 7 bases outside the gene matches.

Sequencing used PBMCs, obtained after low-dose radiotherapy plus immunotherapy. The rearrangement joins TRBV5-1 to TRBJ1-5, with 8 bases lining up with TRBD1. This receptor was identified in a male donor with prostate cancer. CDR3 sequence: CASSPTGDDNQPQHF. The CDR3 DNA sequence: TGCGCCAGCAGTCCGACAGGGGATGACAATCAGCCCCAGCATTTT. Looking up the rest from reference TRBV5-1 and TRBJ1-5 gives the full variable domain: KAGVTQTPRYLIKTRGQQVTLSCSPISGHRSVSWYQQTPGQGLQFLFEYFSETQRNKGNFPGRFSGRQFSNSRSEMNVSTLELGDSALYLCASSPTGDDNQPQHFGDGTRLSIL.